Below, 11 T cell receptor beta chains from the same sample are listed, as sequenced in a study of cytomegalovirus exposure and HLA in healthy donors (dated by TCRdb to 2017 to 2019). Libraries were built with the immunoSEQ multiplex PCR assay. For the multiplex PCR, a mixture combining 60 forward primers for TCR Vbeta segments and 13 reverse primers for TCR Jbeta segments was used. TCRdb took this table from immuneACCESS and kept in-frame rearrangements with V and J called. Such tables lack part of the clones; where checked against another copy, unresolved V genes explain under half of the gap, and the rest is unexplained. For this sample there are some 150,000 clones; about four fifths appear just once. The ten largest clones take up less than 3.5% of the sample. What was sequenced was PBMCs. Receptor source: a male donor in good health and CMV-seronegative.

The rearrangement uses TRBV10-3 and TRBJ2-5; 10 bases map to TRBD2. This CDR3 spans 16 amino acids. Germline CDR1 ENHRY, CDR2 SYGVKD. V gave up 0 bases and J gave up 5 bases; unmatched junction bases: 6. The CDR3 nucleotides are TGTGCCATCAGTGAGTCGGCTAGCGGGGGTTTGGAGACCCAGTACTTC. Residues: CAISESASGGLETQYF.

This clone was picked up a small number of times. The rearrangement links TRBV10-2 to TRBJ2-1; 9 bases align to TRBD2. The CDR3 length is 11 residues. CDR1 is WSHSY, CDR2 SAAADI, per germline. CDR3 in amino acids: CASGSLYEQFF. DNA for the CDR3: TGCGCTAGCGGGAGCTTGTATGAGCAGTTCTTC.

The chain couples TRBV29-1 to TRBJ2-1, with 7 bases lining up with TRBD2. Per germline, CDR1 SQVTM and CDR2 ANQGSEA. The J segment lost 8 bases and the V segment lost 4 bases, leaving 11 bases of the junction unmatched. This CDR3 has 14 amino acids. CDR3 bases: TGCAGCGTTGGTCGGGCGGGAGTTGGCTATGAGCAGTTCTTC. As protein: CSVGRAGVGYEQFF.

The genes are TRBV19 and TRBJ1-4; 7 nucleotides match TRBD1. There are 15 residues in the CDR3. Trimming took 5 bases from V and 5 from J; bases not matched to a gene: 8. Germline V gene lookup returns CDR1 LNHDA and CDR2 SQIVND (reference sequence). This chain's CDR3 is CASSPPDRRNEKLFF. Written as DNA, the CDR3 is TGTGCCAGTAGTCCTCCGGACAGGCGGAATGAAAAACTGTTTTTT.

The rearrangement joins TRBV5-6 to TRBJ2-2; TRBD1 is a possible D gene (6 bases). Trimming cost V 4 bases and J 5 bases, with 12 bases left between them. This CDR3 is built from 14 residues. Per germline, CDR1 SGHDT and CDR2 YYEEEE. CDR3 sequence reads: CASSAGTSTGELFF. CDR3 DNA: TGTGCCAGCAGCGCAGGGACATCGACCGGGGAGCTGTTTTTT. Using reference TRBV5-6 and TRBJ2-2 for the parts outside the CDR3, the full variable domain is DAGVTQSPTHLIKTRGQQVTLRCSPKSGHDTVSWYQQALGQGPQFIFQYYEEEERQRGNFPDRFSGHQFPNYSSELNVNALLLGDSALYLCASSAGTSTGELFFGEGSRLTVL.

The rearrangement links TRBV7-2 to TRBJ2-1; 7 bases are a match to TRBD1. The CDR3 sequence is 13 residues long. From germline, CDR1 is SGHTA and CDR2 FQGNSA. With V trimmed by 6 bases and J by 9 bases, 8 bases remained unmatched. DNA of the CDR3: TGTGCCAGCAGAGGAAAGGGGGCGGCTGAGCAGTTCTTC. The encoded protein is CASRGKGAAEQFF.

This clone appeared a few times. DNA of the CDR3: TGTGCCAGCAGCCCAAACAGGGACAACTATGGCTACACCTTC. Its protein product is CASSPNRDNYGYTF. This sequence joins TRBV5-4 and TRBJ1-2, with TRBD1 as a possible D gene (6 bases). CDR3 length equals 14 residues. Trimming shortened V by 4 bases and J by 2 bases, and 12 bases separated the two germline ends. The germline CDR1 and CDR2 sequences are SGHNT and YYREEE (reference sequence).

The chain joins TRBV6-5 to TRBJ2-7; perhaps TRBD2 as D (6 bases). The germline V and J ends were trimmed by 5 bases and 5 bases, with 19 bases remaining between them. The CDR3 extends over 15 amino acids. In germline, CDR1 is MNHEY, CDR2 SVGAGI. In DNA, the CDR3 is TGTGCCAGCAGTCGACGACTAGAAAGGGGAGACGAGCAGTACTTC. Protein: CASSRRLERGDEQYF.

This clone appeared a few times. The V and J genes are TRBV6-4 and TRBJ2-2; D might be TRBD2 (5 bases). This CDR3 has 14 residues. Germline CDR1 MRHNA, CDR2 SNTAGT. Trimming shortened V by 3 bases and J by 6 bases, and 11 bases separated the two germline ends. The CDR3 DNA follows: TGTGCCAGCAGTGAGGGAGACCCTTCCGGGGAGCTGTTTTTT. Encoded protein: CASSEGDPSGELFF.

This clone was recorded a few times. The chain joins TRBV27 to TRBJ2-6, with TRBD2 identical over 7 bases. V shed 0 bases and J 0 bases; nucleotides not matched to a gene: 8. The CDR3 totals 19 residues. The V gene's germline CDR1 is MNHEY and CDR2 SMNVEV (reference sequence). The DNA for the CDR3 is TGTGCCAGCAGTTTATCGTTGGCTAGCGGTATCTCTGGGGCCAACGTCCTGACTTTC. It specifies CASSLSLASGISGANVLTF. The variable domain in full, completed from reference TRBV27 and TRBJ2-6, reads EAQVTQNPRYLITVTGKKLTVTCSQNMNHEYMSWYRQDPGLGLRQIYYSMNVEVTDKGDVPEGYKVSRKEKRNFPLILESPSPNQTSLYFCASSLSLASGISGANVLTFGAGSRLTVL.

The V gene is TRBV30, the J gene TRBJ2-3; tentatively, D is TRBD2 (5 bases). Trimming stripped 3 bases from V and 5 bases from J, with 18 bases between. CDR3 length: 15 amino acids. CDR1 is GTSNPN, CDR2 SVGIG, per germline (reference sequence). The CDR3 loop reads CAWRYGFGGGDTQYF. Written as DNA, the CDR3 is TGTGCCTGGAGGTACGGTTTCGGTGGAGGAGATACGCAGTATTTT. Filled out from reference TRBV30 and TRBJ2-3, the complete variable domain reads SQTIHQWPATLVQPVGSPLSLECTVEGTSNPNLYWYRQAAGRGLQLLFYSVGIGQISSEVPQNLSASRPQDRQFILSSKKLLLSDSGFYLCAWRYGFGGGDTQYFGPGTRLTVL.